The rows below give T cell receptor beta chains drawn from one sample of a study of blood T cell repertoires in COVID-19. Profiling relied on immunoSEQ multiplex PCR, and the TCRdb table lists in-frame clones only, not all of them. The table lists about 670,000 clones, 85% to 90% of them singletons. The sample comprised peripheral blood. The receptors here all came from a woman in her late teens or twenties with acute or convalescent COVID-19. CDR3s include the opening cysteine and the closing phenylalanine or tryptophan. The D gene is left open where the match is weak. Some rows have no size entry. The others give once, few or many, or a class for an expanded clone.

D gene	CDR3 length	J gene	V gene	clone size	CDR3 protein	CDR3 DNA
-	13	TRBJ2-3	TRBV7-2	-	CASSQKSTDTQYF	TGTGCCAGCAGCCAAAAAAGCACAGATACGCAGTATTTT
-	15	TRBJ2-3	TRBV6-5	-	CASSSAGVQADTQYF	TGTGCCAGCAGTTCGGCAGGGGTCCAGGCAGATACGCAGTATTTT
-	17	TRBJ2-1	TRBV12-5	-	CASGLFSYRAQDNEQFF	TGTGCTAGTGGTTTGTTTTCCTACAGGGCTCAGGACAATGAGCAGTTCTTC
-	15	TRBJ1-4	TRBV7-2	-	CASSLIGGLNEKLFF	TGTGCCAGCAGCTTGATCGGGGGTTTAAATGAAAAACTGTTTTTT
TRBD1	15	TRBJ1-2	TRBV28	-	CASTPGGVNNYGYTF	TGTGCCAGCACCCCAGGGGGCGTAAATAACTATGGCTACACCTTC
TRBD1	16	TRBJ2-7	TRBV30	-	CAWSVHPGQGSHEQYF	TGTGCCTGGAGTGTACATCCGGGACAGGGCTCGCACGAGCAGTACTTC
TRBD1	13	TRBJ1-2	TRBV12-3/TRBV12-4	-	CASSPGGFYGYTF	TGTGCCAGCAGCCCAGGGGGGTTCTATGGCTACACCTTC
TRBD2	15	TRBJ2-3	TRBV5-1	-	CASSLGLAGTDTQYF	TGCGCCAGCAGCTTGGGACTAGCGGGCACAGATACGCAGTATTTT
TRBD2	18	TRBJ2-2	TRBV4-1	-	CASSQGNLAGSHSGELFF	TGCGCCAGCAGCCAAGGGAACCTAGCGGGTAGCCACTCCGGGGAGCTGTTTTTT
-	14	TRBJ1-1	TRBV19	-	CASSIQEGNTEAFF	TGTGCCAGTAGTATTCAGGAGGGGAACACTGAAGCTTTCTTT
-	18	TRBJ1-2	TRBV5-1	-	CASSPRGSTEADFYGYTF	TGCGCCAGCAGCCCCCGGGGGTCGACAGAAGCCGACTTTTATGGCTACACCTTC
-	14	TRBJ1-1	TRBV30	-	CAWSVLVLNTEAFF	TGTGCCTGGAGTGTACTGGTCTTGAACACTGAAGCTTTCTTT
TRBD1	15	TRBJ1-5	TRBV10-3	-	CAIILQGAHNQPQHF	TGTGCCATCATACTACAGGGGGCACACAATCAGCCCCAGCATTTT
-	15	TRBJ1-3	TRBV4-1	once	CASSPRRDSGNTIYF	TGCGCCAGCAGCCCCAGGCGGGACTCTGGAAACACCATATATTTT
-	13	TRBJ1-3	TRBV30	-	CAWQGTSGNTIYF	TGTGCCTGGCAGGGTACCTCTGGAAACACCATATATTTT
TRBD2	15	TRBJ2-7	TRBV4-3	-	CASSQDLAGRNEQYF	TGCGCCAGCAGCCAAGATCTAGCGGGGAGGAACGAGCAGTACTTC
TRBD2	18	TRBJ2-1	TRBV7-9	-	CASSSPGTSGGVYNEQFF	TGTGCCAGCAGCTCCCCCGGGACTAGCGGGGGGGTCTACAATGAGCAGTTCTTC
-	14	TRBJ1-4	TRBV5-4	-	CASSLQGGNEKLFF	TGTGCCAGCAGCCTACAGGGTGGTAATGAAAAACTGTTTTTT
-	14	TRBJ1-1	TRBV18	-	CASSPSQGYTEAFF	TGTGCCAGCTCACCATCGCAGGGGTACACTGAAGCTTTCTTT
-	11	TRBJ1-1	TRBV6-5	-	CASSSQAEAFF	TGTGCCAGCAGTTCACAGGCTGAAGCTTTCTTT
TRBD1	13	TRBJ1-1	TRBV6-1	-	CASSDDRGAEAFF	TGTGCCAGCAGTGACGACAGGGGCGCTGAAGCTTTCTTT
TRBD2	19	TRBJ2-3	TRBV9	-	CASSAPNTRGSTSTDTQYF	TGTGCCAGCAGCGCTCCGAATACTCGCGGGAGCACTAGCACAGATACGCAGTATTTT